This T cell receptor (beta chain) was identified during a study of T cell repertoires in cytomegalovirus infection. The germline V and J ends were trimmed by 4 bases and 5 bases, with 12 bases remaining between them. Germline V gene data show CDR1 as MDHEN and CDR2 as SYDVKM. The length of the CDR3 is 13 residues. MiXCR, applied by TCRdb to the reads, yields one record per CDR3 protein. This table holds under 500,000 distinct CDR3 sequences, approximately 46% found once. This clonotype has a single count. Its antigen remains unidentified. This material consisted of cultured PBMCs, taken from culture after CMV antigen stimulation. V and J are TRBV28 and TRBJ2-7; D is unclear. The TCR comes from a human donor in good health (CMV status not recorded). Some clones in this sample may be carry-over from other donors' samples. CDR3 sequence (DNA): TGTGCCAGCAGTTCCCCAGTTTATGACGAGCAGTACTTC. Its protein product is CASSSPVYDEQYF.